The 21 T cell receptor beta chains below come from one sample, sequenced in a study of OX40 agonist ivuxolimab in advanced cancers. Here immunoSEQ multiplex PCR was the method, and the copy in TCRdb shows in-frame clones only, minus some. The sample consists of 49,000 or so clones, about 83% of them appearing once. The sample in question was CD4+ or CD8+ T cells sorted from blood, obtained in a trial of the OX40 agonist ivuxolimab. Source of these receptors: an adult with an advanced solid tumor such as melanoma, head and neck, liver or kidney cancer.

V is TRBV6-5 and J is TRBJ1-4; D gene uncertain. This CDR3 is built from 15 residues. Germline values: CDR1 MNHEY, CDR2 SVGAGI. V lost 8 bases and J lost 4, with 17 bases in between. The CDR3: CASSPPGSSNEKLFF. CDR3 nucleotides: TGTGCCAGCTCGCCTCCGGGTAGCAGTAATGAAAAACTGTTTTTT.

This chain links TRBV7-2 with TRBJ2-7, with D possibly being TRBD1 (7 bases). The CDR3 loop spans 14 amino acids. The germline V and J ends were trimmed by 11 bases and 1 base, with 18 bases remaining between them. Looked up from germline, CDR1 is SGHTA and CDR2 is FQGNSA. For the CDR3, the DNA is TGTGCCTCTACCGGGAGACAGGGTTCCTACGAGCAGTACTTC. This encodes CASTGRQGSYEQYF.

The rearrangement joins TRBV7-3 to TRBJ2-7, with D possibly TRBD2 on 6 matching bases. The germline V and J ends were trimmed by 5 bases and 3 bases, with 26 bases remaining between them. The CDR3 is 18 residues long. The germline V gene encodes CDR1 SGHTA and CDR2 FQGTGA. This chain's CDR3 is CASSPEPSKRTNHYEQYF. CDR3 bases: TGTGCCAGCAGCCCTGAGCCCTCGAAGAGGACTAATCACTACGAGCAGTACTTC. The variable domain in full, with the rest retrieved from reference TRBV7-3 and TRBJ2-7, is GAGVSQTPSNKVTEKGKYVELRCDPISGHTALYWYRQSLGQGPEFLIYFQGTGAADDSGLPNDRFFAVRPEGSVSTLKIQRTERGDSAVYLCASSPEPSKRTNHYEQYFGPGTRLTVT.

This chain links TRBV18 with TRBJ2-7; 10 bases align to TRBD1. The CDR3 runs to 14 residues. Germline trimming cut 4 bases from V and 3 bases from J; bases unmatched to any gene: 3. CDR1 is KGHSH, CDR2 LQKENI, per germline. CDR3 nucleotides: TGTGCCAGCTCACAGGGGACAGGGGACTACGAGCAGTACTTC. Translated, it gives CASSQGTGDYEQYF.

This sequence joins TRBV28 and TRBJ1-6; D perhaps matches TRBD1 (5 bases). The CDR3 is made up of 15 amino acids. From germline, CDR1 is MDHEN and CDR2 SYDVKM. V was clipped by 5 bases and J by 7 bases, with 15 bases between them. CDR3 residues: CASSETGRGNSPLHF. CDR3 in DNA: TGTGCCAGCAGTGAAACAGGTCGGGGGAATTCACCCCTCCACTTT.

The chain combines TRBV7-6 with TRBJ2-5; tentative D call: TRBD2 (6 bases). The CDR3 extends over 15 amino acids. The germline V and J ends were trimmed by 5 bases and 3 bases, with 16 bases remaining between them. Germline CDR1 is SGHVS and CDR2 is FNYEAQ. Here the CDR3 reads CASSLQNAGKETQYF. CDR3 sequence (DNA): TGTGCCAGCAGCCTCCAAAACGCGGGGAAAGAGACCCAGTACTTC. The variable domain in full, with the rest retrieved from reference TRBV7-6 and TRBJ2-5, is GAGVSQSPRYKVTKRGQDVALRCDPISGHVSLYWYRQALGQGPEFLTYFNYEAQQDKSGLPNDRFSAERPEGSISTLTIQRTEQRDSAMYRCASSLQNAGKETQYFGPGTRLLVL.

The chain has TRBV11-2 and TRBJ2-2; 9 bases match TRBD1. This CDR3 region has 17 residues. Germline values: CDR1 SGHAT, CDR2 FQNNGV. The junction had 13 bases not matched to a gene; V was cut back by 5 bases and J by 6 bases. CDR3 protein: CASSPRGTGSVSGELFF. The DNA for the CDR3 is TGTGCCAGCAGCCCCCGAGGGACAGGGTCTGTCTCCGGGGAGCTGTTTTTT.

This chain connects TRBV28 to TRBJ1-2; 9 positions agree with TRBD1. The germline V gene encodes CDR1 MDHEN and CDR2 SYDVKM. CDR3 length: 14 amino acids. J gave up 6 bases and V 10 bases, and 12 bases lay outside the gene matches. CDR3 loop: CAIEQWTGVNGYTF. The CDR3 bases are TGTGCCATAGAGCAATGGACAGGGGTAAATGGCTACACCTTC.

The genes are TRBV5-4 and TRBJ2-3; a possible D gene is TRBD1 (5 bases). CDR3 length: 17 residues. Per the germline V gene, CDR1 is SGHNT and CDR2 is YYREEE (reference sequence). V lost 4 bases to trimming and J lost 1 base, with 19 bases between them. CDR3 loop: CASSDRQTAYGTDTQYF. The CDR3 DNA follows: TGTGCCAGCAGCGACAGACAAACGGCCTACGGCACAGATACGCAGTATTTT.

The gene calls are TRBV28 and TRBJ1-3; D is unresolved. Trimming stripped 7 bases from V and 0 bases from J, with 13 bases between. The CDR3 runs 15 residues. CDR1 and CDR2 from the germline V gene are MDHEN and SYDVKM. CDR3 region: CASNPLPGSGNTIYF. The DNA of the CDR3 is TGTGCCAGCAACCCCCTCCCAGGCTCTGGAAACACCATATATTTT.

This clone showed up many times. The rearrangement joins TRBV7-9 to TRBJ2-5, with 13 bases matching TRBD2. CDR1 and CDR2 (germline): SEHNR, FQNEAQ (reference sequence). The CDR3 runs 16 residues. J gave up 4 bases and V 3 bases, and 5 bases lay outside the gene matches. The CDR3, as DNA: TGTGCCAGCAGCTTCGGACTAGCGGGAGTCGGAGAGACCCAGTACTTC. It codes for CASSFGLAGVGETQYF. Variable domain in full (rest from reference TRBV7-9 and TRBJ2-5): DTGVSQNPRHKITKRGQNVTFRCDPISEHNRLYWYRQTLGQGPEFLTYFQNEAQLEKSRLLSDRFSAERPKGSFSTLEIQRTEQGDSAMYLCASSFGLAGVGETQYFGPGTRLLVL.

The chain carries TRBV7-9 and TRBJ2-7; perhaps TRBD1 as D (6 bases). Deletions cut 5 bases from V and 4 bases from J, with 15 bases between. Germline CDR1 SEHNR, CDR2 FQNEAQ (reference sequence). The CDR3 is made up of 14 amino acids. The CDR3 DNA is TGTGCCAGCAGCAGGAATCGGGACACATACGAGCAGTACTTC. Translated: CASSRNRDTYEQYF.

The chain couples TRBV11-2 to TRBJ2-1; D gene unclear. Trimming cost V 2 bases and J 5 bases, with 13 bases left between them. The length of the CDR3 is 15 residues. Per the germline V gene, CDR1 is SGHAT and CDR2 is FQNNGV. The CDR3 spells CASSLTPGFNNEQFF. The CDR3 bases are TGTGCCAGCAGCTTAACCCCAGGATTTAACAATGAGCAGTTCTTC. The whole variable domain, filled in from reference TRBV11-2 and TRBJ2-1, reads EAGVAQSPRYKIIEKRQSVAFWCNPISGHATLYWYQQILGQGPKLLIQFQNNGVVDDSQLPKDRFSAERLKGVDSTLKIQPAKLEDSAVYLCASSLTPGFNNEQFFGPGTRLTVL.

The gene calls are TRBV10-2 and TRBJ1-1, with 7 positions matching TRBD1. This CDR3 spans 14 amino acids. CDR1 WSHSY and CDR2 SAAADI come from the germline V gene. The junction had 5 bases not matched to a gene; V was cut back by 6 bases and J by 1 base. The CDR3 loop reads CASSGGGWNTEAFF. The CDR3, as DNA: TGCGCCAGCAGCGGAGGGGGCTGGAACACTGAAGCTTTCTTT.

Details on this clone: Other DNA sequences within the sample encode an identical CDR3. The chain recombines TRBV27 with TRBJ2-1, with D possibly TRBD1 on 5 matching bases. V was shortened by 3 bases and J by 4 bases, with 7 bases between the two germline ends. The CDR3 sequence is 13 residues long. Germline lookup yields CDR1 MNHEY and CDR2 SMNVEV (reference sequence). CDR3 region: CASSFRTYNEQFF. The DNA for the CDR3 is TGTGCCAGCAGTTTTAGGACATACAATGAGCAGTTCTTC.

V gene TRBV20-1 combines with J gene TRBJ2-3; a possible D gene is TRBD2 (5 bases). V lost 5 bases to trimming and J lost 8 bases, with 8 bases between them. CDR1 is DFQATT and CDR2 is SNEGSKA in the germline V gene (reference sequence). The CDR3 extends over 10 amino acids. The CDR3 DNA reads as TGCAGTGCTGCGGGCGGTACGCAGTATTTT. Its translation is CSAAGGTQYF.

V and J are TRBV6-1 and TRBJ2-7; D gene uncertain. Trimming removed 6 bases at V and 3 bases at J, with 18 bases between. Germline assignment: CDR1 MNHNS and CDR2 SASEGT. CDR3 size: 15 residues. DNA for the CDR3: TGTGCCAGCAGGTGGTTCGAGTGGGTCGGCTACGAGCAGTACTTC. It specifies CASRWFEWVGYEQYF.

The rearrangement uses TRBV13 and TRBJ2-3; TRBD2 is a possible D gene (6 bases). CDR3 length: 16 residues. V lost 5 bases and J lost 1, with 16 bases in between. CDR1 is PRHDT, CDR2 FYEKMQ, per germline (reference sequence). CDR3: CASSLKRVVGTDTQYF. The CDR3 nucleotides are TGTGCCAGCAGCCTAAAGCGGGTTGTTGGCACAGATACGCAGTATTTT. Full variable domain (rest looked up from reference TRBV13 and TRBJ2-3): AAGVIQSPRHLIKEKRETATLKCYPIPRHDTVYWYQQGPGQDPQFLISFYEKMQSDKGSIPDRFSAQQFSDYHSELNMSSLELGDSALYFCASSLKRVVGTDTQYFGPGTRLTVL.

The chain is built from TRBV20-1 and TRBJ2-5, with D unresolved. This CDR3 has 11 amino acids. Germline V gives CDR1 DFQATT, CDR2 SNEGSKA (reference sequence). V lost 6 bases and J 9 bases, leaving 14 bases between the germline ends. The DNA for the CDR3 is TGCAGTGCCCTCCCTGCCGGACCCCAGTACTTC. This gives the protein CSALPAGPQYF.

The chain employs TRBV2 and TRBJ2-7, with D possibly TRBD1 on 5 matching bases. Trimming removed 3 bases from V and 2 bases from J, with 5 bases in between. Looked up from germline, CDR1 is SNHLY and CDR2 is FYNNEI. The CDR3 runs to 12 residues. Here the CDR3 reads CASSDRAYEQYF. DNA for the CDR3: TGTGCCAGCAGTGACAGGGCCTACGAGCAGTACTTC.

The chain couples TRBV5-1 to TRBJ1-1; 10 bases fit TRBD1. The junction had 3 bases not matched to a gene; V was cut back by 3 bases and J by 4 bases. This CDR3 is 14 amino acids long. CDR1 SGHRS and CDR2 YFSETQ come from the germline V gene. The CDR3 loop is CASSSGQGFTEAFF. In nucleotides, the CDR3 is TGCGCCAGCAGCTCGGGACAGGGGTTCACTGAAGCTTTCTTT. Based on the CDR3 plus reference TRBV5-1 and TRBJ1-1, the full variable domain is KAGVTQTPRYLIKTRGQQVTLSCSPISGHRSVSWYQQTPGQGLQFLFEYFSETQRNKGNFPGRFSGRQFSNSRSEMNVSTLELGDSALYLCASSSGQGFTEAFFGQGTRLTVV.